The clone carrying this TCR beta chain was seen ten or more times. Time point noted: newly diagnosed GD, antithyroid drugs for less than 3 months. Making the TCR library involved RNA that had been extracted from PBMCs. Germline loops: CDR1 SGHRS, CDR2 YFSETQ. With 0 bases removed from V and 2 bases from J, the gap between germline ends came to 7 bases. This CDR3 comprises 14 residues. Assembly of TCR beta libraries relied on iRepertoire HTBI primers together with Arm-PCR of CDR3 regions. TCRdb used MiXCR to reprocess the multiplex PCR reads, holding one entry per CDR3 protein. The data contain just over 600,000 distinct CDR3 sequences, less than 20% of them singletons. The source of the sample is a study of regulatory T cells in long-lasting Graves disease. The same sample was also studied in work on T cells in Graves' hyperthyroidism and ophthalmopathy.

The rearrangement joins TRBV5-1 to TRBJ2-3; D is unresolved. This specimen consisted of peripheral blood mononuclear cells (PBMCs), obtained at new diagnosis, from a patient treated with antithyroid drugs. The receptor was isolated from a woman in her thirties with Graves disease. In nucleotides, the CDR3 is TGCGCCAGCAGCTTGGAGCAGCCCACAGATACGCAGTATTTT. It translates to CASSLEQPTDTQYF.